This entry concerns a single T cell receptor beta chain. Per germline, CDR1 MNHEY and CDR2 SVGEGT. Trimming took 5 bases from V and 7 from J; bases not matched to a gene: 15. The CDR3 runs 16 residues. Template switching supplied a universal primer site; unique molecular identifiers were carried on the cDNA. TCRdb re-derived calls from the 5' RACE reads in MiXCR, one entry per CDR3 protein. The sample holds 500,000 or so distinct CDR3 sequences, about 14% seen once. These data belong to a study of identical twins. These data also formed part of another study, on yellow fever vaccine responses in identical twins.

The sample was CD4+ T cells sorted from blood. The origin of this receptor is a woman between 18 and 30 years old in good health. The genes are TRBV6-2 or TRBV6-3 and TRBJ2-7; 9 bases fit TRBD2. CDR3 amino acids: CASSTPPGLAGMEQYF. CDR3 DNA: TGTGCCAGCAGTACCCCTCCGGGACTAGCAGGGATGGAGCAGTACTTC.